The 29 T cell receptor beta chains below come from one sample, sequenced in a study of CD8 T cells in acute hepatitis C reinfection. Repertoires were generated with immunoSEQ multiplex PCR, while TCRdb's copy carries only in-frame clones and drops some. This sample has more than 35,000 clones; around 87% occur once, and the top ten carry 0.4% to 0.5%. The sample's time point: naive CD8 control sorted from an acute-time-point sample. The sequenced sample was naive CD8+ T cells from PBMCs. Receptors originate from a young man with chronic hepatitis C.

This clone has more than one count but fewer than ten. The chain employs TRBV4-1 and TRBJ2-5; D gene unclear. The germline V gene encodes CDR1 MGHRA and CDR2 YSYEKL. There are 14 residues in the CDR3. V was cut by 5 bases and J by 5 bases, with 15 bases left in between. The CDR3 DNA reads TGCGCCAGCAGCTATACCGGGCTAGAGGAGACCCAGTACTTC. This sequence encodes CASSYTGLEETQYF.

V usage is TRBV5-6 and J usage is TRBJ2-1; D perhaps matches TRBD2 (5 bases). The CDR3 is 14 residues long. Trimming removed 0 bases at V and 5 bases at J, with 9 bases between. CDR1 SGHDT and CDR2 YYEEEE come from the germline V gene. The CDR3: CASSLGGLHNEQFF. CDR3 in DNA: TGTGCCAGCAGCTTGGGCGGGCTACACAATGAGCAGTTCTTC.

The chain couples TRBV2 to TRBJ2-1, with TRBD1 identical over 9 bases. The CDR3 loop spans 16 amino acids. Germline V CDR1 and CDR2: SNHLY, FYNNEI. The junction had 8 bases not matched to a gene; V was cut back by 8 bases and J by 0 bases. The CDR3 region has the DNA TGTGCCAGCTCAGGGACAGGGTTTTTCTCCTACAATGAGCAGTTCTTC. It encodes CASSGTGFFSYNEQFF.

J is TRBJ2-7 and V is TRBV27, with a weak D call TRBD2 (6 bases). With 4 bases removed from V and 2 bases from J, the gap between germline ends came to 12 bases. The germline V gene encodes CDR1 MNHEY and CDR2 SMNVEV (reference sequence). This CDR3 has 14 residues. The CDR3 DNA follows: TGTGCCAGCAGTTCAGGAGGGGTCGCCTACGAGCAGTACTTC. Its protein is CASSSGGVAYEQYF.

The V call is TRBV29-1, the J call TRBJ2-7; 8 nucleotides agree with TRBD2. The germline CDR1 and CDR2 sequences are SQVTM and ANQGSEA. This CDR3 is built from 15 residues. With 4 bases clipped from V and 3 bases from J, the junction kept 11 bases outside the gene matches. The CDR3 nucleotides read TGCAGCGTTGTTAAGCGGGAGCGGGGTATCTACGAGCAGTACTTC. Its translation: CSVVKRERGIYEQYF.

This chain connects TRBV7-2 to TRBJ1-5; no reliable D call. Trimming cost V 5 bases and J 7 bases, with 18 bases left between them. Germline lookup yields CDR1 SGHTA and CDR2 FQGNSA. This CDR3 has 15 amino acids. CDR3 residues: CASSPGPGAGQPQHF. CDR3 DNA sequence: TGTGCCAGCAGCCCAGGCCCTGGCGCGGGGCAGCCCCAGCATTTT. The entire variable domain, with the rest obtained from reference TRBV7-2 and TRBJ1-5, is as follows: GAGVSQSPSNKVTEKGKDVELRCDPISGHTALYWYRQSLGQGLEFLIYFQGNSAPDKSGLPSDRFSAERTGGSVSTLTIQRTQQEDSAVYLCASSPGPGAGQPQHFGDGTRLSIL.

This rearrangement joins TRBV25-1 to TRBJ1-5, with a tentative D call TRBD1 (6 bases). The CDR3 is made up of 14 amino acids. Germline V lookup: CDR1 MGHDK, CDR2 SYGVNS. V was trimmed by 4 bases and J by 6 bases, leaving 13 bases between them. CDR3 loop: CASSVGGLSQPQHF. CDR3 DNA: TGTGCCAGCAGTGTGGGGGGGCTCTCTCAGCCCCAGCATTTT.

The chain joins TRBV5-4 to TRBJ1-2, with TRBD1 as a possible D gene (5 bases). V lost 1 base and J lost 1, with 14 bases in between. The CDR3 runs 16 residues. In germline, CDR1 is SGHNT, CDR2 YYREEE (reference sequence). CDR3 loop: CASSLWGGQGNYGYTF. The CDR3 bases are TGTGCCAGCAGCTTGTGGGGAGGGCAGGGTAACTATGGCTACACCTTC.

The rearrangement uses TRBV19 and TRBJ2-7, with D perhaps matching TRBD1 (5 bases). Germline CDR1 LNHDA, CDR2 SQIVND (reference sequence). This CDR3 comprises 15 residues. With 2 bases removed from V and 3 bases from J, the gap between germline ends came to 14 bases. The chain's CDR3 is CASSISKTEIYEQYF. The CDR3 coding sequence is TGTGCCAGTAGTATATCCAAGACAGAGATCTACGAGCAGTACTTC. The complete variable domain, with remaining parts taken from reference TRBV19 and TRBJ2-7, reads DGGITQSPKYLFRKEGQNVTLSCEQNLNHDAMYWYRQDPGQGLRLIYYSQIVNDFQKGDIAEGYSVSREKKESFPLTVTSAQKNPTAFYLCASSISKTEIYEQYFGPGTRLTVT.

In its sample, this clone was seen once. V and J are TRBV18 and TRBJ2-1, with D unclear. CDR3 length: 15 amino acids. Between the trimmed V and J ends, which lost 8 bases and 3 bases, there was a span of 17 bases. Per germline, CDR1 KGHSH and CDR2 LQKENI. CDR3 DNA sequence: TGTGCCAGCGAAACCTTGGGGTTTTTCTACAATGAGCAGTTCTTC. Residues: CASETLGFFYNEQFF.

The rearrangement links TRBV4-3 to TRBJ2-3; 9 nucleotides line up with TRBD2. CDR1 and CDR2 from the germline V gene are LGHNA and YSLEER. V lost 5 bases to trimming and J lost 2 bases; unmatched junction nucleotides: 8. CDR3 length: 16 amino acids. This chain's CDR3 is CASSGGPGLATDTQYF. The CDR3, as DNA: TGCGCCAGCAGCGGCGGCCCGGGACTAGCCACAGATACGCAGTATTTT.

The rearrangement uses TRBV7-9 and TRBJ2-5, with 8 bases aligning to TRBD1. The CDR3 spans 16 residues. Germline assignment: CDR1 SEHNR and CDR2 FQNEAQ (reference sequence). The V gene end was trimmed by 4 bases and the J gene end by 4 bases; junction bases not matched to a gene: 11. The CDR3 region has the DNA TGTGCCAGCAGCTCCAGTGGACAGGGCTGGCTAGAGACCCAGTACTTC. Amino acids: CASSSSGQGWLETQYF.

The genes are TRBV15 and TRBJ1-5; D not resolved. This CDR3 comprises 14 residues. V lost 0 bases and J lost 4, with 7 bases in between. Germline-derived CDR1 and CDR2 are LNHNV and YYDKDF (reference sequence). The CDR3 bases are TGTGCCACCAGCAGAGACCAGGATAATCAGCCCCAGCATTTT. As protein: CATSRDQDNQPQHF.

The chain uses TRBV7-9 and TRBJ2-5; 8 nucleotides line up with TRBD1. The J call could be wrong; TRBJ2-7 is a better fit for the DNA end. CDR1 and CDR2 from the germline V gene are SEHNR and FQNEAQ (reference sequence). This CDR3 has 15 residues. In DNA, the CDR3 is TGTGCCAGCAGCTTAGGACCGTGGACAGGGAACGAGCAGTACTTC. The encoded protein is CASSLGPWTGNEQYF.

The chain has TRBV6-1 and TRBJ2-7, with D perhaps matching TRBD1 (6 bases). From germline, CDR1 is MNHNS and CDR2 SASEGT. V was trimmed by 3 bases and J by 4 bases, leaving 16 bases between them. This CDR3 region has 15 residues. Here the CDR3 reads CASSDPATGFYEQYF. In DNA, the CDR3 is TGTGCCAGCAGTGATCCGGCGACAGGCTTTTACGAGCAGTACTTC.

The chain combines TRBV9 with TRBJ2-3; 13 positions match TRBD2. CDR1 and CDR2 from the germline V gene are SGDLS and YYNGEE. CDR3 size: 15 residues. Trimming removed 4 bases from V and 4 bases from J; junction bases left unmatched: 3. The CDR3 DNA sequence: TGTGCCAGCAGCCCCGGACTAGCGGGAGCAGATACGCAGTATTTT. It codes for CASSPGLAGADTQYF.

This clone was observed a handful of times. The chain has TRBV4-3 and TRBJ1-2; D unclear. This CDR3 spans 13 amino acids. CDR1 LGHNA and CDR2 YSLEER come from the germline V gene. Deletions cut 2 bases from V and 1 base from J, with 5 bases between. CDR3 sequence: CASSQTNNYGYTF. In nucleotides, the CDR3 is TGCGCCAGCAGCCAAACTAATAACTATGGCTACACCTTC.

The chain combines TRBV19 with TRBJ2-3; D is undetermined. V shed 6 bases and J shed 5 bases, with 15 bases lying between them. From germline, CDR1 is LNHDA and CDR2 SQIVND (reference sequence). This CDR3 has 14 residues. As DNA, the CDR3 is TGTGCCAGTAGGCTTGGCCGTCTATTAGATACGCAGTATTTT. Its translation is CASRLGRLLDTQYF.

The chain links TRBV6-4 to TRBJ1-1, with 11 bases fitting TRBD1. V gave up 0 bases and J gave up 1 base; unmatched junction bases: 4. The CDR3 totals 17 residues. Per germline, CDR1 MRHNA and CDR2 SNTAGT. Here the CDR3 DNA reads TGTGCCAGCAGTGACTCTTGGGACAGGGGGACGAACACTGAAGCTTTCTTT. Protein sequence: CASSDSWDRGTNTEAFF.

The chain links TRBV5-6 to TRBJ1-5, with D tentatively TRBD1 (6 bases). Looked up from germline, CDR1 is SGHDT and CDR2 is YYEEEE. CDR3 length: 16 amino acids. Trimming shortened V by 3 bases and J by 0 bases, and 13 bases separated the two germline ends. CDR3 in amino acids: CASSSWTDYSNQPQHF. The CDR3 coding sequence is TGTGCCAGCAGCTCCTGGACAGACTATAGCAATCAGCCCCAGCATTTT.

CDR3 coding DNA: TGCGCCAGCAGCCCTGACAGGGGAGAGACCCAGTACTTC. Amino acid sequence: CASSPDRGETQYF. The V and J genes are TRBV4-1 and TRBJ2-5; 8 bases are shared with TRBD1. CDR3 length: 13 residues. V lost 4 bases to trimming and J lost 4 bases; unmatched junction nucleotides: 2. Germline values: CDR1 MGHRA, CDR2 YSYEKL.

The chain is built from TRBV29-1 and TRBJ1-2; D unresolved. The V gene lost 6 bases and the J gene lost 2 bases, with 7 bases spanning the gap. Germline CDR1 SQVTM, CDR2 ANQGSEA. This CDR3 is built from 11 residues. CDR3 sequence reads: CSVVENYGYTF. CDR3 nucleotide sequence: TGCAGCGTCGTAGAGAACTATGGCTACACCTTC.

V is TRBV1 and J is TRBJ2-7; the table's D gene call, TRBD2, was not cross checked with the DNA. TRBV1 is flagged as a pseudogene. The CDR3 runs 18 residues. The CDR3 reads CTSSQCCITSGRGNEQYF. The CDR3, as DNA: TGCACCAGCAGCCAATGCTGTATAACTAGCGGGAGGGGCAACGAGCAGTACTTC.

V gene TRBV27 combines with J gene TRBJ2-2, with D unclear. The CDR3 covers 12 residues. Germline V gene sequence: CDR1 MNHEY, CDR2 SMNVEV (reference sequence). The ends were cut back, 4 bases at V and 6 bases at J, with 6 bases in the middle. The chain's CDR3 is CASSYNAGELFF. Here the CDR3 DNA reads TGTGCCAGCAGTTACAATGCCGGGGAGCTGTTTTTT.

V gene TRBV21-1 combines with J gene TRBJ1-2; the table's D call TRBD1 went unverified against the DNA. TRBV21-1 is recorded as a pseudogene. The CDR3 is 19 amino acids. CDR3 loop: CASSKRPRRHRASNYGYTF. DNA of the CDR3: TGTGCCAGCAGCAAACGGCCGAGACGGCACAGGGCTTCTAACTATGGCTACACCTTC.

CDR3 amino acids: CASSTDAGQVNYGYTF. Written as DNA, the CDR3 is TGCGCCAGCAGCACCGATGCTGGACAGGTCAACTATGGCTACACCTTC. The chain recombines TRBV5-1 with TRBJ1-2; 7 bases line up with TRBD1. The CDR3 extends over 16 amino acids. V shed 4 bases and J 2 bases; nucleotides not matched to a gene: 11. The germline gives CDR1 SGHRS, CDR2 YFSETQ.

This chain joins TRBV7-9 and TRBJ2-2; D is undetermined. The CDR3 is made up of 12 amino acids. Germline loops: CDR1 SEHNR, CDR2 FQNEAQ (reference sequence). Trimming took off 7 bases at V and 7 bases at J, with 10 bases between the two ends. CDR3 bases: TGTGCCAGCACAGGCGCCTTCGGGGAGCTGTTTTTT. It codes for CASTGAFGELFF.

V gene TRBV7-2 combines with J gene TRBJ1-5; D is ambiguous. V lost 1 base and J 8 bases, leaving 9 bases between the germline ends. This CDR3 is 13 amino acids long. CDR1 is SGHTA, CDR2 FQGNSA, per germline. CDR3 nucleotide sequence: TGTGCCAGCAGCTTAGGGGGAGTGGAGCCCCAGCATTTT. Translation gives CASSLGGVEPQHF.

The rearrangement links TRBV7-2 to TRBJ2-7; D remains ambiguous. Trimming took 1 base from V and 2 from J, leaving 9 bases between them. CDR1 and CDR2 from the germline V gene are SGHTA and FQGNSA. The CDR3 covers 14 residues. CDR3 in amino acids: CASSLVLVTYEQYF. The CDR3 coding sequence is TGTGCCAGCAGCTTAGTTCTAGTAACCTACGAGCAGTACTTC.